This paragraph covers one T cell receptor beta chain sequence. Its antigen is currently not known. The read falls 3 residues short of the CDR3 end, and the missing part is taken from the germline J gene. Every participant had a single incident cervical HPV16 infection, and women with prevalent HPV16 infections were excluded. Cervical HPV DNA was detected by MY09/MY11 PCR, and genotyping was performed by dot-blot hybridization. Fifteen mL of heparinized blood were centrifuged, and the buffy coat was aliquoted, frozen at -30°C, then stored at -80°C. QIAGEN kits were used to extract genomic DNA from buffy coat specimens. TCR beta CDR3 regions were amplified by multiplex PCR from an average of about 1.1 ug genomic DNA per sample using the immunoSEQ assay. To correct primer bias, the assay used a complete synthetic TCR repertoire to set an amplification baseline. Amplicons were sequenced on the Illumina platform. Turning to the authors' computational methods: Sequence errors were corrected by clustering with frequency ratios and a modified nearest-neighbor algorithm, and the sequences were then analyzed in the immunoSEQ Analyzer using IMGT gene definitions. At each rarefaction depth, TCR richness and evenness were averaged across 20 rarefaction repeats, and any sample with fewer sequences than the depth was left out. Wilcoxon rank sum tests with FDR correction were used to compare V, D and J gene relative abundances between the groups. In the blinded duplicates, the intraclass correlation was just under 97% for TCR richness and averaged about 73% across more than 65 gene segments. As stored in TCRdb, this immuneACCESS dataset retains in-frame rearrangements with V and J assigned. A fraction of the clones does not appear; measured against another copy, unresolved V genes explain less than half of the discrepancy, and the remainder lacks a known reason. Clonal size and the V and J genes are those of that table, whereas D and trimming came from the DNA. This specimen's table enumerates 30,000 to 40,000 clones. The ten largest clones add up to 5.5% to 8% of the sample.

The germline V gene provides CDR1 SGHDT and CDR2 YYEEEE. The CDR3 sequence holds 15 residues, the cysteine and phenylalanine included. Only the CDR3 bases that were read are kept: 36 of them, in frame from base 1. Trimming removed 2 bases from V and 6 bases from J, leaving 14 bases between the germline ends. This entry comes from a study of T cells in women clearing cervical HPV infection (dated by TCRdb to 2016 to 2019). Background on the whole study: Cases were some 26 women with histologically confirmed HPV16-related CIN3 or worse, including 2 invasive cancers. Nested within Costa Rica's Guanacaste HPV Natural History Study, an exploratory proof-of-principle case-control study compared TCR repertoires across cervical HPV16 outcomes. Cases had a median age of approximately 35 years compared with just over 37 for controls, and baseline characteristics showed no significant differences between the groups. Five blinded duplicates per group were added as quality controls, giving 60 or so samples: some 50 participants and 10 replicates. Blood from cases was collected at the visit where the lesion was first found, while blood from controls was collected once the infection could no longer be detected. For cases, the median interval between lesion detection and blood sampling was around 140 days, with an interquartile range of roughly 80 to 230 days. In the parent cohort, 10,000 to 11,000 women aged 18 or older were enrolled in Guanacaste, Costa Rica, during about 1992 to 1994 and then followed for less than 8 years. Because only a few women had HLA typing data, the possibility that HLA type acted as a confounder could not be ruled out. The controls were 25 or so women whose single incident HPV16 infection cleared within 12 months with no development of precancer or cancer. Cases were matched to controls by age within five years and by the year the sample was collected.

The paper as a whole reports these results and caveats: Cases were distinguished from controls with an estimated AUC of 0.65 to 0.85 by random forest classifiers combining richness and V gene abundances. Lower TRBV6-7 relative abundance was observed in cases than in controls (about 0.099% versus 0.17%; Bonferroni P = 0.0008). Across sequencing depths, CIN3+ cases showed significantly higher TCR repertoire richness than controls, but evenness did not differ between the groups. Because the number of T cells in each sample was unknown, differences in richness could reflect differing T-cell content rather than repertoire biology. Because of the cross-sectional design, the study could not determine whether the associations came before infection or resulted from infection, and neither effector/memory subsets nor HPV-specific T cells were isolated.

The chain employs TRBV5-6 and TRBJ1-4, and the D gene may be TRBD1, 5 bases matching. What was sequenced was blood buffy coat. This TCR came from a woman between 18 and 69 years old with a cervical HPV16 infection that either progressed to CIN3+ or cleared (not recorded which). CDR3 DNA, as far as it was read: TGTGCCAGCAGCTTCCTTCAGGGAATCGATGAAAAA. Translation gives CASSFLQGIDEK. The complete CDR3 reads CASSFLQGIDEKLFF. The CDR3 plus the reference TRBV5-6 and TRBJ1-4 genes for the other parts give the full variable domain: DAGVTQSPTHLIKTRGQQVTLRCSPKSGHDTVSWYQQALGQGPQFIFQYYEEEERQRGNFPDRFSGHQFPNYSSELNVNALLLGDSALYLCASSFLQGIDEKLFFGSGTQLSVL.